The clone carrying this T cell receptor beta chain turned up a few times. Donors were healthy Caucasian individuals from Russia aged roughly 6 to 90. Each sample used at least 6.5 million PBMCs. The authors ran a second PCR of roughly 6 to 11 cycles using a sample-barcoded 5' primer and a J-beta primer mix. TCRdb called the 5' RACE reads again in MiXCR, with one record for every CDR3 protein. The sample has 700,000 to 850,000 distinct CDR3 sequences, 30% to 45% seen once; the top ten hold roughly 13%. This sample was taken from a study of blood T cells in healthy people across ages. The CDR3 runs to 15 residues. Trimming cost V 5 bases and J 3 bases; bases outside gene matches: 5.

Sequences were obtained from blood. The receptor was isolated from a man younger than 35 in good health. This chain uses TRBV12-3 or TRBV12-4 with TRBJ1-5; 9 bases line up with TRBD1. As DNA, the CDR3 is TGTGCCAGCAGTAGAACAGGGGGCGACAATCAGCCCCAGCATTTT. It specifies CASSRTGGDNQPQHF.